Listed below are T cell receptor beta chains from one sample, sequenced in a study of blood T cell repertoires in COVID-19. Here immunoSEQ multiplex PCR was the method, and the copy in TCRdb shows in-frame clones only, minus some. Of some 200,000 clones listed, roughly 87% are singletons. Sequencing was done on a sample of peripheral blood. Receptor source: a woman aged 18-29 years who had recovered from COVID-19. Both conserved end residues are part of each CDR3. D genes are given only for firm matches. Rows give clone size only sometimes, using once, few, many, or a class for an expanded clone.

v_call	cdr3_length	j_call	clone_size	d_call	cdr3_nt	cdr3_aa
TRBV2	17	TRBJ2-4	NA	NA	TGTGCCAGCAGTGAAGTCCTGGCGAGCGATCACAAAAACATTCAGTACTTC	CASSEVLASDHKNIQYF
TRBV4-3	13	TRBJ2-1	NA	NA	TGCGCCAGCAGCTATTCCGGCTACAATGAGCAGTTCTTC	CASSYSGYNEQFF
TRBV27	16	TRBJ2-3	NA	NA	TGTGCCACCAAACTATATGGCGGCCCTAGCACAGATACGCAGTATTTT	CATKLYGGPSTDTQYF
TRBV9	15	TRBJ2-2	NA	TRBD2	TGTGCCAGCAGCGTAGGGACTAGCGTTTCCGGGGAGCTGTTTTTT	CASSVGTSVSGELFF
TRBV7-6	13	TRBJ2-7	NA	NA	TGTGCCAGCAGCTTAGACGGGGTCAACGAGCAGTACTTC	CASSLDGVNEQYF
TRBV27	12	TRBJ1-5	NA	NA	TGTGCCAGCAGTGCCGGGGGGCAGCCCCAGCATTTT	CASSAGGQPQHF
TRBV19	16	TRBJ1-2	few	NA	TGTGCCAGTAGTATATCCGGGGGGGTACTGAACTATGGCTACACCTTC	CASSISGGVLNYGYTF
TRBV10-2	12	TRBJ1-2	NA	NA	TGCGCCAGCGGAATCAGGGTGGATGGCTACACCTTC	CASGIRVDGYTF
TRBV9	15	TRBJ1-2	NA	NA	TGTGCCAGCAGCGTAGATGTGCAGGGGAACTATGGCTACACCTTC	CASSVDVQGNYGYTF
TRBV4-1	16	TRBJ2-1	NA	NA	TGCGCCAGCAGCCAAGGACCGAGGAGCTCCTACAATGAGCAGTTCTTC	CASSQGPRSSYNEQFF
TRBV25-1	15	TRBJ1-4	few	NA	TGTGCCAGCAGTGACCCCCGGTTAGGGAGGGAAAAACTGTTTTTT	CASSDPRLGREKLFF
TRBV25-1	15	TRBJ2-6	NA	NA	TGTGCCAGCAGTGAATACGGGGCTGGGGCCAACGTCCTGACTTTC	CASSEYGAGANVLTF
TRBV3-1/TRBV3-2	11	TRBJ2-7	NA	NA	TGTGCCAGTCGCCAGGGCTACGAGCAGTACTTC	CASRQGYEQYF
TRBV15	16	TRBJ2-5	NA	TRBD2	TGTGCCACCAGCAGATATCCGACTAGCGGCCAAGAGACCCAGTACTTC	CATSRYPTSGQETQYF
TRBV28	12	TRBJ1-5	NA	NA	TGTGCCAGCGACCTCGGAGGGCAGCCCCAGCATTTT	CASDLGGQPQHF
TRBV27	14	TRBJ2-7	NA	TRBD1	TGTGCCAGCAGTCCAAAGACAGGGGGCGGTGAGCAGTACTTC	CASSPKTGGGEQYF
TRBV6-5	15	TRBJ2-1	NA	TRBD2	TGTGCCAGCAGACTAGCGGGAGGGCCCTACAATGAGCAGTTCTTC	CASRLAGGPYNEQFF